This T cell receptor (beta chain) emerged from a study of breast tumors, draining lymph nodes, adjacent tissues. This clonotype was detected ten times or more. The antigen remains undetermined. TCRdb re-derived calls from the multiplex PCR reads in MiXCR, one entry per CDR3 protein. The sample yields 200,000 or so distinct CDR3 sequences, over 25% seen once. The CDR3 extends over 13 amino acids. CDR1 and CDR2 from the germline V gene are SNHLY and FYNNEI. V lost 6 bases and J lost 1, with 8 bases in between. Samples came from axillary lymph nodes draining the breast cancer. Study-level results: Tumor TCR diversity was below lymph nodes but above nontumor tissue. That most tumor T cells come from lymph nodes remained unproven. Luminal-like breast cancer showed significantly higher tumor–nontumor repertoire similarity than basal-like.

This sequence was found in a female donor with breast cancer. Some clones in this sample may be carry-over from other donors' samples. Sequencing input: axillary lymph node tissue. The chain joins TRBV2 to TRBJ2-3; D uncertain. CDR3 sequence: CASSVGRTDTQYF. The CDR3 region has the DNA TGTGCCAGCAGCGTCGGACGCACAGATACGCAGTATTTT. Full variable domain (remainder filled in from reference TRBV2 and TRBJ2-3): EPEVTQTPSHQVTQMGQEVILRCVPISNHLYFYWYRQILGQKVEFLVSFYNNEISEKSEIFDDQFSVERPDGSNFTLKIRSTKLEDSAMYFCASSVGRTDTQYFGPGTRLTVL.